Listed below are T cell receptor beta chains from one sample, sequenced in a study of blood T cell repertoires in COVID-19. Only in-frame clones appear in the TCRdb table, and some are missing; sequencing was by immunoSEQ multiplex PCR. The table shows approximately 230,000 clones, with approximately 86% occurring only once. Material for sequencing was peripheral blood. Receptor source: a woman of 80 years or more with active or convalescent COVID-19. CDR3s include the opening cysteine and the closing phenylalanine or tryptophan. The D gene is left open where the match is weak. Clone size, where shown, is once, few, many, or a class for clones that have expanded.

j_call: TRBJ2-2
v_call: TRBV7-2
clone_size: once
d_call: .
cdr3_nt: TGTGCCAGCAGCTTCGTCGAGAGGACCGGGGAGCTGTTTTTT
cdr3_aa: CASSFVERTGELFF

j_call: TRBJ2-3
v_call: TRBV5-4
clone_size: .
d_call: TRBD2
cdr3_nt: TGTGCCAGCAGCTCCACCGGGACTAGGGCGGATACGCAGTATTTT
cdr3_aa: CASSSTGTRADTQYF

j_call: TRBJ2-3
v_call: TRBV7-9
clone_size: .
d_call: TRBD2
cdr3_nt: TGTGCCAGCAGCTCCTCCCTAAGACTAGCGGGGAGCACAGATACGCAGTATTTT
cdr3_aa: CASSSSLRLAGSTDTQYF

j_call: TRBJ2-5
v_call: TRBV7-9
clone_size: .
d_call: TRBD2
cdr3_nt: TGTGCCAGCAGCTTAGCCAGCGGGAGTTTGGAGACCCAGTACTTC
cdr3_aa: CASSLASGSLETQYF

j_call: TRBJ1-5
v_call: TRBV11-2
clone_size: .
d_call: .
cdr3_nt: TGTGCCAGCAGCTTAGATGCGCATAGCTCCCACCATTTT
cdr3_aa: CASSLDAHSSHHF

j_call: TRBJ1-1
v_call: TRBV13
clone_size: .
d_call: TRBD1
cdr3_nt: TGTGCCAGCAGCTACGGACAGGGGGACACTGAAGCTTTCTTT
cdr3_aa: CASSYGQGDTEAFF

j_call: TRBJ1-2
v_call: TRBV6-6
clone_size: once
d_call: .
cdr3_nt: TGTGCCAGCAGACAGGGAAACTATGGCTACACCTTC
cdr3_aa: CASRQGNYGYTF

j_call: TRBJ1-1
v_call: TRBV19
clone_size: .
d_call: .
cdr3_nt: TGTGCCAGTAGTATAGTCCCCAGGGACACTGAAGCTTTCTTT
cdr3_aa: CASSIVPRDTEAFF

j_call: TRBJ1-2
v_call: TRBV2
clone_size: once
d_call: .
cdr3_nt: TGTGCCAGCAGTGACGCAGGGTATGTTGGCTACACCTTC
cdr3_aa: CASSDAGYVGYTF

j_call: TRBJ1-2
v_call: TRBV5-6
clone_size: .
d_call: TRBD1
cdr3_nt: TGTGCCAGCAGCTTCGGACAGGGTCTAGCCTATGGCTACACCTTC
cdr3_aa: CASSFGQGLAYGYTF

j_call: TRBJ2-3
v_call: TRBV11-2
clone_size: .
d_call: TRBD2
cdr3_nt: TGTGCCAGCAGCTTGGGACTATCTGTTCCAACAGATACGCAGTATTTT
cdr3_aa: CASSLGLSVPTDTQYF

j_call: TRBJ2-7
v_call: TRBV5-1
clone_size: .
d_call: TRBD1
cdr3_nt: TGCGCCAGCAGTTATTCGACAGGGGGCCCCTACGAGCAGTACTTC
cdr3_aa: CASSYSTGGPYEQYF

j_call: TRBJ2-3
v_call: TRBV11-2
clone_size: .
d_call: .
cdr3_nt: TGTGCCAGCAGCTTAGGTCAAAATACGCAGTATTTT
cdr3_aa: CASSLGQNTQYF

j_call: TRBJ2-2
v_call: TRBV3-1/TRBV3-2
clone_size: .
d_call: .
cdr3_nt: TGTGCCAGCAGCCATGTAGCCCGCGACTTCACCGGGGAGCTGTTTTTT
cdr3_aa: CASSHVARDFTGELFF

j_call: TRBJ1-1
v_call: TRBV3-1/TRBV3-2
clone_size: .
d_call: .
cdr3_nt: TGTGCCAGCAGCCAACTCTCAGGGGACACTGAAGCTTTCTTT
cdr3_aa: CASSQLSGDTEAFF

j_call: TRBJ1-2
v_call: TRBV24-1
clone_size: .
d_call: .
cdr3_nt: TGTGCCACCACACCTGGACTGGTCTACACCTTC
cdr3_aa: CATTPGLVYTF

j_call: TRBJ1-4
v_call: TRBV2
clone_size: .
d_call: .
cdr3_nt: TGTGCCAGCAGCCCGGACAGCCTTGCAACTAATGAAAAACTGTTTTTT
cdr3_aa: CASSPDSLATNEKLFF

j_call: TRBJ2-3
v_call: TRBV29-1
clone_size: few
d_call: .
cdr3_nt: TGCAGCGTTGGGAGGGATACCCTCACAGATACGCAGTATTTT
cdr3_aa: CSVGRDTLTDTQYF

j_call: TRBJ1-2
v_call: TRBV23-1
clone_size: .
d_call: TRBD1
cdr3_nt: TGCGCCAGCAGTCATGACAGGGAAGATCATGGCTACACCTTC
cdr3_aa: CASSHDREDHGYTF

j_call: TRBJ1-4
v_call: TRBV3-1/TRBV3-2
clone_size: .
d_call: .
cdr3_nt: TGTGCCAGCAGCCAAGTACCATCCGGAGGAGGAAAACTGTTTTTT
cdr3_aa: CASSQVPSGGGKLFF

j_call: TRBJ1-1
v_call: TRBV2
clone_size: .
d_call: .
cdr3_nt: TGTGCCAGCAGTGACGCCGGGTACACTGAAGCTTTCTTT
cdr3_aa: CASSDAGYTEAFF

j_call: TRBJ1-2
v_call: TRBV6-1
clone_size: .
d_call: TRBD1
cdr3_nt: TGTGCCAGCAGTGAAGAACAGGGGAGGGGCTACACCTTC
cdr3_aa: CASSEEQGRGYTF

j_call: TRBJ1-5
v_call: TRBV18
clone_size: .
d_call: .
cdr3_nt: TGTGCCAGCTCACTGGACAGAGATCAGCCCCAGCATTTT
cdr3_aa: CASSLDRDQPQHF

j_call: TRBJ1-2
v_call: TRBV2
clone_size: .
d_call: TRBD1
cdr3_nt: TGTGCCAGCAGGGGGGACAGCTATGGCTACACCTTC
cdr3_aa: CASRGDSYGYTF

j_call: TRBJ1-5
v_call: TRBV30
clone_size: .
d_call: TRBD1
cdr3_nt: TGTGCCTGGAGTGCCCTCAGGGGGATCGGCAATCAGCCCCAGCATTTT
cdr3_aa: CAWSALRGIGNQPQHF

j_call: TRBJ1-4
v_call: TRBV5-1
clone_size: .
d_call: TRBD1
cdr3_nt: TGCGCCAGCGGTCCGGGACAGGGGGCTGTGGATGAAAAACTGTTTTTT
cdr3_aa: CASGPGQGAVDEKLFF

j_call: TRBJ2-3
v_call: TRBV5-4
clone_size: once
d_call: .
cdr3_nt: TGTGCCAGCAGCTTGGTACTCACAGATACGCAGTATTTT
cdr3_aa: CASSLVLTDTQYF

j_call: TRBJ2-1
v_call: TRBV2
clone_size: .
d_call: .
cdr3_nt: TGTGCCAGCAGTGAATTGTCAGAATACAATGAGCAGTTCTTC
cdr3_aa: CASSELSEYNEQFF

j_call: TRBJ1-1
v_call: TRBV19
clone_size: .
d_call: TRBD1
cdr3_nt: TGTGCCAGTAGCCGCGACAGGGGTACTGAAGCTTTCTTT
cdr3_aa: CASSRDRGTEAFF

j_call: TRBJ2-7
v_call: TRBV21-1
clone_size: .
d_call: .
cdr3_nt: TGTGCCAGCATCCCGAGAGAGGTTGGCGAGCAGTACTTC
cdr3_aa: CASIPREVGEQYF

j_call: TRBJ2-2
v_call: TRBV3-1/TRBV3-2
clone_size: .
d_call: TRBD1
cdr3_nt: TGTGCCAGCAGCCAAATGGACAGGGAAGGCGGGGAGCTGTTTTTT
cdr3_aa: CASSQMDREGGELFF

j_call: TRBJ2-7
v_call: TRBV5-4
clone_size: .
d_call: .
cdr3_nt: TGTGCCAGCAGCCCAACTGGACTGTCCTACGAGCAGTACTTC
cdr3_aa: CASSPTGLSYEQYF

j_call: TRBJ2-5
v_call: TRBV5-1
clone_size: .
d_call: TRBD1
cdr3_nt: TGCGCCAGCAGCTTGGGAGGTACAGGGGAAGAGACCCAGTACTTC
cdr3_aa: CASSLGGTGEETQYF

j_call: TRBJ2-1
v_call: TRBV28
clone_size: .
d_call: TRBD2
cdr3_nt: TGTGCCAGCGGGAGGGACGCCGGTGAGCAGTTCTTC
cdr3_aa: CASGRDAGEQFF

j_call: TRBJ1-1
v_call: TRBV5-1
clone_size: .
d_call: .
cdr3_nt: TGCGCCAGCAGCTTACACACGGGAGCTGAAGCTTTCTTT
cdr3_aa: CASSLHTGAEAFF

j_call: TRBJ2-1
v_call: TRBV7-2
clone_size: .
d_call: TRBD2
cdr3_nt: TGTGCCAGCAGCTTAGTGTTCGGGGGGAATGAGCAGTTCTTC
cdr3_aa: CASSLVFGGNEQFF

j_call: TRBJ1-4
v_call: TRBV28
clone_size: .
d_call: .
cdr3_nt: TGTGCCAGCAGTTTTTCCAACCCGGGCGGGGAGGGCGATGAAAAACTGTTTTTT
cdr3_aa: CASSFSNPGGEGDEKLFF

j_call: TRBJ1-5
v_call: TRBV18
clone_size: .
d_call: TRBD1
cdr3_nt: TGTGCCAGCTCACCACCGGGGGACAGACACAATCAGCCCCAGCATTTT
cdr3_aa: CASSPPGDRHNQPQHF

j_call: TRBJ2-1
v_call: TRBV5-4
clone_size: .
d_call: .
cdr3_nt: TGTGCCAGCAGCTTGTCGCTAGCGTCCTACAATGAGCAGTTCTTC
cdr3_aa: CASSLSLASYNEQFF

j_call: TRBJ2-7
v_call: TRBV18
clone_size: .
d_call: .
cdr3_nt: TGTGCCAGCTCACCTCCCGGGGGAGAGCAGTACTTC
cdr3_aa: CASSPPGGEQYF

j_call: TRBJ1-1
v_call: TRBV27
clone_size: .
d_call: .
cdr3_nt: TGTGCCAGCAGTTTCCGCAGGGTCACTGAAGCTTTCTTT
cdr3_aa: CASSFRRVTEAFF

j_call: TRBJ1-3
v_call: TRBV30
clone_size: few
d_call: .
cdr3_nt: TGTGCCTGGAGCGGGAGTTTCTCTGGAAACACCATATATTTT
cdr3_aa: CAWSGSFSGNTIYF

j_call: TRBJ1-4
v_call: TRBV4-1
clone_size: .
d_call: TRBD1
cdr3_nt: TGCGCCAGCAGCCAAGAGGAGTCAGGGGGACGAAAACTGTTTTTT
cdr3_aa: CASSQEESGGRKLFF

j_call: TRBJ1-5
v_call: TRBV10-2
clone_size: .
d_call: .
cdr3_nt: TGCGCCAGCAGTGAGGTCCATAGCAATCAGCCCCAGCATTTT
cdr3_aa: CASSEVHSNQPQHF

j_call: TRBJ2-2
v_call: TRBV7-2
clone_size: .
d_call: TRBD2
cdr3_nt: TGTGCCAGCAGCTTGGTTCTAGCGGGAGCTCTAGGGGAGCTGTTTTTT
cdr3_aa: CASSLVLAGALGELFF

j_call: TRBJ2-2
v_call: TRBV11-3
clone_size: .
d_call: TRBD2
cdr3_nt: TGTGCCAGCAGCTCCAGCCGAATAGCGGGAGGGCCGTGGACCGGGGAGCTGTTTTTT
cdr3_aa: CASSSSRIAGGPWTGELFF

j_call: TRBJ1-2
v_call: TRBV19
clone_size: .
d_call: .
cdr3_nt: TGTGCCAGTAGTATAGCTCAAGGGGGCTATGGCTACACCTTC
cdr3_aa: CASSIAQGGYGYTF

j_call: TRBJ2-7
v_call: TRBV6-5
clone_size: .
d_call: .
cdr3_nt: TGTGCAATATCGACAGGAGCTAGTTGGCCCTACGAGCAGTACTTC
cdr3_aa: CAISTGASWPYEQYF

j_call: TRBJ1-2
v_call: TRBV11-1
clone_size: .
d_call: TRBD1
cdr3_nt: TGTGCCAGCAGCTCCCCGGGACAGGGATTCGGTGGCTACACCTTC
cdr3_aa: CASSSPGQGFGGYTF

j_call: TRBJ2-1
v_call: TRBV5-1
clone_size: .
d_call: TRBD2
cdr3_nt: TGCGCCAGCAGCCGGACTAGCGGGAGATACAATGAGCAGTTCTTC
cdr3_aa: CASSRTSGRYNEQFF

j_call: TRBJ1-1
v_call: TRBV20-1
clone_size: once
d_call: TRBD1
cdr3_nt: TGCAGTGCTAGTGGGACAGCAATGAACACTGAAGCTTTCTTT
cdr3_aa: CSASGTAMNTEAFF

j_call: TRBJ2-2
v_call: TRBV5-4
clone_size: once
d_call: .
cdr3_nt: TGTGCCAGCAGCTTGGAACCCGGGGGGCGCAGCGGGGAGCTGTTTTTT
cdr3_aa: CASSLEPGGRSGELFF

j_call: TRBJ2-2
v_call: TRBV4-1
clone_size: .
d_call: TRBD1
cdr3_nt: TGCGCCAGCAGCCAAGATCTGGACAGGGGCACCGGGGAGCTGTTTTTT
cdr3_aa: CASSQDLDRGTGELFF